A selection of T cell receptor beta chains follows, all from one sample in a study of T cells in Graves' hyperthyroidism and ophthalmopathy. MiXCR, applied by TCRdb to the multiplex PCR reads, yields one record per CDR3 protein. The profile shows about 360,000 distinct CDR3 sequences, about 13% of them singletons. The specimen sequenced was blood. These receptors all come from a woman younger than 35 with Graves' hyperthyroidism. Both conserved end residues are part of each CDR3. Each record gives: D gene, J gene, V gene, CDR3 length, clone size, CDR3 DNA, CDR3 protein. The D gene is left open where the match is weak. Clone sizes are given selectively: once, few, many, or a class where the clone is expanded.

. | TRBJ2-7 | TRBV28 | 15 | many | TGTGCCAGCAGTTTAACCACGACAAAAAGCTACGAGCAGTACTTC | CASSLTTTKSYEQYF
. | TRBJ1-1 | TRBV7-2 | 13 | many | TGTGCCAGCAGCTTGGGGGCGCTCACTGAAGCTTTCTTT | CASSLGALTEAFF
TRBD1 | TRBJ2-7 | TRBV29-1 | 13 | . | TGCAGCGTTTCCCCGGGACAGTCCTACGAGCAGTACTTC | CSVSPGQSYEQYF
TRBD2 | TRBJ2-3 | TRBV7-2 | 15 | once | TGTACCAGCAGCTTAGGACCGGGGGGGGTAGATACGCAGTATTTT | CTSSLGPGGVDTQYF
TRBD1 | TRBJ2-1 | TRBV20-1 | 14 | few | TGCAGTGCTAATAAGGGACAGGGGGCATTTGAGCAGTTCTTC | CSANKGQGAFEQFF
TRBD1 | TRBJ1-4 | TRBV2 | 16 | many | TGTGCCAGCAGTGGGGGAAGGGGGCGAGGTAATGAGAAACTGTTTTTT | CASSGGRGRGNEKLFF
. | TRBJ2-7 | TRBV5-1 | 14 | many | TGCGCCAGCAGCCCTAGCCCGGGGGACTACGAGCAGTACTTC | CASSPSPGDYEQYF
. | TRBJ2-7 | TRBV28 | 12 | many | TGTGCCAGCAGTTTTCGAGGGTTCGAGCAGTACTTC | CASSFRGFEQYF
. | TRBJ2-1 | TRBV28 | 14 | many | TGTGCCAGCAAATCACAGGGTGCCTACAATGAGCAGTTCTTC | CASKSQGAYNEQFF
. | TRBJ2-1 | TRBV7-9 | 16 | many | TGTGCCAGCACCGGGGGGCAGAGCTACTCCTACAATGAGCAGTTCTTC | CASTGGQSYSYNEQFF
. | TRBJ2-3 | TRBV7-2 | 14 | many | TGTGCCAGCACCCCGACCGTCAGCACAGATACGCAGTATTTT | CASTPTVSTDTQYF
. | TRBJ1-1 | TRBV6-2/TRBV6-3 | 16 | many | TGTGCCAGCAGTTCCGCCCGACTCCGGGGACGGTTTGGAGCTTTCTTT | CASSSARLRGRFGAFF
TRBD1 | TRBJ1-5 | TRBV20-1 | 13 | . | TGCAGTGCTAGACACGGGACAGGAGGTCCCCAGCATTTT | CSARHGTGGPQHF
. | TRBJ2-6 | TRBV4-3 | 18 | . | TGCGCCAGCAGCCAACCCGGGACGGATCTCTCTGGGGCCAACGTCCTGACTTTC | CASSQPGTDLSGANVLTF
. | TRBJ1-1 | TRBV2 | 12 | many | TGTGCCAGCAGTGAACAGAACACTGAAGCTTTCTTT | CASSEQNTEAFF
TRBD1 | TRBJ1-1 | TRBV5-4 | 18 | . | TGTGCCAGCAGCTTGGCCAAAAGGACAGGGCCGCCGAGGACTGAAGCTTTCTTT | CASSLAKRTGPPRTEAFF
TRBD1 | TRBJ1-3 | TRBV28 | 13 | many | TGTGCCAGCCACAAGCCGGGACAGCACACCATATATTTT | CASHKPGQHTIYF
TRBD1 | TRBJ1-5 | TRBV19 | 14 | . | TGTGCCAGTAGTGCCGGGACAGCCTATCAGCCCCAGCATTTT | CASSAGTAYQPQHF
. | TRBJ1-1 | TRBV28 | 13 | many | TGTGCCAGCAGTTTAAACCAGAACACTGAAGCTTTCTTT | CASSLNQNTEAFF
. | TRBJ2-1 | TRBV18 | 14 | many | TGTGCCAGCTCACCCGAGGCGATTTACAATGAGCAGTTCTTC | CASSPEAIYNEQFF
TRBD1 | TRBJ2-7 | TRBV11-2 | 16 | many | TGTGCCAGCAGCCAGCCAAAGGGGACAGTCTCCTACGAGCAGTACTTC | CASSQPKGTVSYEQYF
. | TRBJ2-3 | TRBV19 | 14 | few | TGTGCCAGTAGTATTCGGCGGGCCACAGATACGCAGTATTTT | CASSIRRATDTQYF
. | TRBJ1-5 | TRBV30 | 13 | many | TGTGCCTGGAGTGATGTTAGCAATCAGCCCCAGCATTTT | CAWSDVSNQPQHF
. | TRBJ1-2 | TRBV12-3/TRBV12-4 | 16 | many | TGTGCCAGCAGTCCAGGCCCGACTTATTCTAACTATGGCTACACCTTC | CASSPGPTYSNYGYTF